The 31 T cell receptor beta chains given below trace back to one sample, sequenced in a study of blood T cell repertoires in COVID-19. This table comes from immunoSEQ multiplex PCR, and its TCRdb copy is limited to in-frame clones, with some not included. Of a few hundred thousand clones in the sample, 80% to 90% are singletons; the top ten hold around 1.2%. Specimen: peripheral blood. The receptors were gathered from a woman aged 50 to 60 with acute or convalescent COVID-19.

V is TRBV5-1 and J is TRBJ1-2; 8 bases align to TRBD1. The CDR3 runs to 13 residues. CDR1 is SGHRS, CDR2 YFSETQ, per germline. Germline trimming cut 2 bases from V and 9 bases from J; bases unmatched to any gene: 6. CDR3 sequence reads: CASSFDRGYSYTF. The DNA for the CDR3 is TGCGCCAGCAGCTTCGACAGGGGATACAGCTACACCTTC.

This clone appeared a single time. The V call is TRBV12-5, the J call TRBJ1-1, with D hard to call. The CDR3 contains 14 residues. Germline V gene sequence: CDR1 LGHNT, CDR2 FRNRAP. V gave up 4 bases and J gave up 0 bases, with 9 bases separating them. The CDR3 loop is CASGSSTLNTEAFF. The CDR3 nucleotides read TGTGCTAGTGGTTCAAGCACGTTGAACACTGAAGCTTTCTTT.

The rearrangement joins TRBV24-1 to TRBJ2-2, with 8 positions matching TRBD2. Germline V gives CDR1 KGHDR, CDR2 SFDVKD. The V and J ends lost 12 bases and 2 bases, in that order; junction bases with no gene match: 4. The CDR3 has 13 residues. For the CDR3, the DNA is TGTGCCGCGGGAGGACGAAACACCGGGGAGCTGTTTTTT. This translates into CAAGGRNTGELFF.

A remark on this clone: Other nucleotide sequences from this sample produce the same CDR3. The CDR3 coding sequence is TGTGCCAGCAGCCAAAATGAAAAACTGTTTTTT. Its translation is CASSQNEKLFF. V and J are TRBV6-5 and TRBJ1-4, with D uncertain. The CDR3 extends over 11 amino acids. Trimming removed 6 bases at V and 5 bases at J, with 4 bases between. CDR1 and CDR2 (germline): MNHEY, SVGAGI.

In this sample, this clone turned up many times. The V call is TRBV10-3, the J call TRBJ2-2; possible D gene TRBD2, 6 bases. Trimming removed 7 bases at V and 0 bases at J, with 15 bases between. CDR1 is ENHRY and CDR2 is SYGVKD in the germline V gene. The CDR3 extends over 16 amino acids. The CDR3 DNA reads TGTGCCATCATGGTTTTGGAGGGGTCGAACACCGGGGAGCTGTTTTTT. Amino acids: CAIMVLEGSNTGELFF.

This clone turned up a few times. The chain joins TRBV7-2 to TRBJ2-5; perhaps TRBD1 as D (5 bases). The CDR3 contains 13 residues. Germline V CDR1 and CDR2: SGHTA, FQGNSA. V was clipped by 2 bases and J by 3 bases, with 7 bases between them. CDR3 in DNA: TGTGCCAGCAGCTTAACACAGGAAGAGACCCAGTACTTC. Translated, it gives CASSLTQEETQYF.

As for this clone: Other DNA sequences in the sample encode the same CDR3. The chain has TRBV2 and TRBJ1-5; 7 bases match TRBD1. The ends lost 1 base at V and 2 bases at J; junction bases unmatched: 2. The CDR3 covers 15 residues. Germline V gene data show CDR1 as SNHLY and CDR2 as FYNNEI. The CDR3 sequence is CASSEGGQGNQPQHF. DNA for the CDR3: TGTGCCAGCAGTGAAGGTGGACAGGGCAATCAGCCCCAGCATTTT.

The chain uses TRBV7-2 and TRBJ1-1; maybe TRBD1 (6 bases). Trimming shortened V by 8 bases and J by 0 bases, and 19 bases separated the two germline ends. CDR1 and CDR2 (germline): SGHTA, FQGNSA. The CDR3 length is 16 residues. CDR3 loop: CASARGGGLVNTEAFF. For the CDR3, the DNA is TGTGCCAGCGCAAGGGGGGGAGGGTTGGTGAACACTGAAGCTTTCTTT.

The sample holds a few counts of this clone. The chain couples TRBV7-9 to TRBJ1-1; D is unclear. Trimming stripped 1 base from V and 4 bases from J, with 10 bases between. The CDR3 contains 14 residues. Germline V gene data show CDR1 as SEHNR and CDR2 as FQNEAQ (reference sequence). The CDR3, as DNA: TGTGCCAGCAGCTTAGAAGGCGGACTCACTGAAGCTTTCTTT. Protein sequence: CASSLEGGLTEAFF.

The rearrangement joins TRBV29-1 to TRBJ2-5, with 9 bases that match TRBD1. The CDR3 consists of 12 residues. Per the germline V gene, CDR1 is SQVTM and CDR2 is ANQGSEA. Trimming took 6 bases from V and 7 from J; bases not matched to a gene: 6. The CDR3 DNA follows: TGCAGCGTGGGGACAGGGTCAGGGACCCAGTACTTC. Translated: CSVGTGSGTQYF.

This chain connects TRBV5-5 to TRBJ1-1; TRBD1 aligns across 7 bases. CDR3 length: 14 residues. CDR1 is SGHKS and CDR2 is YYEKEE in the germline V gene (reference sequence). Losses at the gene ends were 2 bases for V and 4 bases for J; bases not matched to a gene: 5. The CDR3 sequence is CASSFLQGGTEAFF. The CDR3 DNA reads TGTGCCAGCAGCTTTCTCCAGGGGGGCACTGAAGCTTTCTTT.

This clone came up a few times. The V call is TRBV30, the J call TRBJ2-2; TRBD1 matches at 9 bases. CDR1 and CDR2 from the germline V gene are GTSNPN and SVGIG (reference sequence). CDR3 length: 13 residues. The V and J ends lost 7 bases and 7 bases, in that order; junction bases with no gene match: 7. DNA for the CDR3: TGTGCCTCCGCCGGGACAGGGAGCGGGGAGCTGTTTTTT. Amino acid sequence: CASAGTGSGELFF.

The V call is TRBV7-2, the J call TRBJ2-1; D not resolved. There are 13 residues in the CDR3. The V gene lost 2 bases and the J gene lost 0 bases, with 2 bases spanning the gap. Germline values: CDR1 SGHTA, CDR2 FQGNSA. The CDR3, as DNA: TGTGCCAGCAGCTTACGCTCCTACAATGAGCAGTTCTTC. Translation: CASSLRSYNEQFF. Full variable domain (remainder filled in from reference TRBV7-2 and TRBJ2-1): GAGVSQSPSNKVTEKGKDVELRCDPISGHTALYWYRQSLGQGLEFLIYFQGNSAPDKSGLPSDRFSAERTGGSVSTLTIQRTQQEDSAVYLCASSLRSYNEQFFGPGTRLTVL.

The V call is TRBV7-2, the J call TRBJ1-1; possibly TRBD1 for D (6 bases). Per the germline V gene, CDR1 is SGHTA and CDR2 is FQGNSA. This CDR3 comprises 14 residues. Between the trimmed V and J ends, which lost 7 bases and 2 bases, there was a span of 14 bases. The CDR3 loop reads CASTLYRENTEAFF. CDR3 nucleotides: TGTGCCAGCACCCTATACAGGGAAAACACTGAAGCTTTCTTT.

The DNA of the CDR3 is TGCGCCAGCAGCTTACCGGGACAAGAGACCCAGTACTTC. Translation: CASSLPGQETQYF. The rearrangement joins TRBV5-1 to TRBJ2-5; weak D call: TRBD2 (5 bases). With 2 bases removed from V and 2 bases from J, the gap between germline ends came to 7 bases. This CDR3 is built from 13 residues. Germline V CDR1 and CDR2: SGHRS, YFSETQ. The variable domain in full, completed from reference TRBV5-1 and TRBJ2-5, reads KAGVTQTPRYLIKTRGQQVTLSCSPISGHRSVSWYQQTPGQGLQFLFEYFSETQRNKGNFPGRFSGRQFSNSRSEMNVSTLELGDSALYLCASSLPGQETQYFGPGTRLLVL.

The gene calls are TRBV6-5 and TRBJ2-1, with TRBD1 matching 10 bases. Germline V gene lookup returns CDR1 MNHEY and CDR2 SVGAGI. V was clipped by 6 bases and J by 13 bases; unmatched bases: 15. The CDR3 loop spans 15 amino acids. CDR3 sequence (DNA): TGTGCCAGCAGCCGATCCGGGACAGGGGAGGGACGTCAGTTCTTC. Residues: CASSRSGTGEGRQFF.

As DNA, the CDR3 is TGTGCCATCAGTGACAGGGGGAGAAACGAGCAGTACTTC. This gives the protein CAISDRGRNEQYF. The chain joins TRBV10-3 to TRBJ2-7, with TRBD1 matching over 7 bases. Germline CDR1 ENHRY, CDR2 SYGVKD. Trimming removed 3 bases from V and 5 bases from J; junction bases left unmatched: 4. The CDR3 is made up of 13 amino acids.

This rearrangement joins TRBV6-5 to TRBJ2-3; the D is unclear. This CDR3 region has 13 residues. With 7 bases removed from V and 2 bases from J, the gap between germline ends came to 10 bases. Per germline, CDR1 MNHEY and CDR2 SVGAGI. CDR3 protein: CASIGPATDTQYF. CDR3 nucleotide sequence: TGTGCCAGCATTGGGCCTGCCACAGATACGCAGTATTTT.

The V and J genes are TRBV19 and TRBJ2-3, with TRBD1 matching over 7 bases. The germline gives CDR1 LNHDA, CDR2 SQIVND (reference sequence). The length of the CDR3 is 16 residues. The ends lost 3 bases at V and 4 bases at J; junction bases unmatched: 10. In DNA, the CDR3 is TGTGCCAGTAGTATGACCAGGGACAGCTTATCAGATACGCAGTATTTT. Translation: CASSMTRDSLSDTQYF.

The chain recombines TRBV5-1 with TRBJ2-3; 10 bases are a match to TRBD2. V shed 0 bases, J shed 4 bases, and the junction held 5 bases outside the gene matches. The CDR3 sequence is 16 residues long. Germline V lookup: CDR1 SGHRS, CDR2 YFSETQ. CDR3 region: CASSLAAGGPPDTQYF. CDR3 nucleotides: TGCGCCAGCAGCTTGGCAGCGGGAGGGCCTCCAGATACGCAGTATTTT. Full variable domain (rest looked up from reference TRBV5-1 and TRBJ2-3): KAGVTQTPRYLIKTRGQQVTLSCSPISGHRSVSWYQQTPGQGLQFLFEYFSETQRNKGNFPGRFSGRQFSNSRSEMNVSTLELGDSALYLCASSLAAGGPPDTQYFGPGTRLTVL.

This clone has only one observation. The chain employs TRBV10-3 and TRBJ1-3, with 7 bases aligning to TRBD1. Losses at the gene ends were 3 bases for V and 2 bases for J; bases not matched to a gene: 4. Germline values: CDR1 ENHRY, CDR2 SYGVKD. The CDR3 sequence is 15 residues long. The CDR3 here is CAISDPDRAGNTIYF. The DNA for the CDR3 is TGTGCCATCAGTGACCCCGACAGGGCTGGAAACACCATATATTTT.

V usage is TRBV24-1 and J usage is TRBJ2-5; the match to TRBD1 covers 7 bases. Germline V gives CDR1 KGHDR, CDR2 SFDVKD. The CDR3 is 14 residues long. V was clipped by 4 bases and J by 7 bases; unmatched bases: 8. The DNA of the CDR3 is TGTGCCACCAGTGACCCGACAGGGTTAGGGACCCAGTACTTC. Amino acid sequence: CATSDPTGLGTQYF.

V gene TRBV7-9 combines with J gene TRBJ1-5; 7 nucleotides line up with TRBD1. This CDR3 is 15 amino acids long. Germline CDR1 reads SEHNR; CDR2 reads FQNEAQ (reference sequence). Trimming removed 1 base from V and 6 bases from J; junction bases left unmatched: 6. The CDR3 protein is CASSLGTGRGQPQHF. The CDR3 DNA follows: TGTGCCAGCAGCTTAGGGACAGGTAGGGGTCAGCCCCAGCATTTT.

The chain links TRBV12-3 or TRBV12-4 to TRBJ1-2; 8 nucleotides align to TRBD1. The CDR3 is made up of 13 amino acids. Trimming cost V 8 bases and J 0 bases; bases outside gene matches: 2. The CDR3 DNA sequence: TGTGCCAGCGCGGGACAGGCTAACTATGGCTACACCTTC. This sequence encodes CASAGQANYGYTF.

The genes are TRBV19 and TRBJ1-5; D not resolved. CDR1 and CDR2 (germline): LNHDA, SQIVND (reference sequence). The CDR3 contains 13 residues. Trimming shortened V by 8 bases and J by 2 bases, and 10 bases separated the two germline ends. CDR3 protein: CASEARGNQPQHF. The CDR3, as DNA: TGTGCCAGTGAGGCCCGGGGCAATCAGCCCCAGCATTTT.

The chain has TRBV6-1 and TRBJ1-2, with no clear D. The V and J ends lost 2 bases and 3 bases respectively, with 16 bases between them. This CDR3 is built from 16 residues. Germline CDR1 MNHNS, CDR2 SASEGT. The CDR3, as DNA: TGTGCCAGCAGTGAACGCCCCGTCTCGGGTTACTATGGCTACACCTTC. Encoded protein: CASSERPVSGYYGYTF.

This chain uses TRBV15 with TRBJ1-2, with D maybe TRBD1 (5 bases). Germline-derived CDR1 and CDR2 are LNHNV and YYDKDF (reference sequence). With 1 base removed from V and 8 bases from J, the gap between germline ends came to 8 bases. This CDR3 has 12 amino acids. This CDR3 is CATSRGGDGYTF. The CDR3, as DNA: TGTGCCACCAGCAGAGGGGGGGACGGCTACACCTTC.

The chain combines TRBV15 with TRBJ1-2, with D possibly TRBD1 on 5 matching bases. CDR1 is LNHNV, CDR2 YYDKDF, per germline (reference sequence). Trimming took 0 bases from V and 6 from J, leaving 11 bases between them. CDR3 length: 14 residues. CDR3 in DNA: TGTGCCACCAGCAGAGATCCCCGGGGGGATGGCTACACCTTC. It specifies CATSRDPRGDGYTF.

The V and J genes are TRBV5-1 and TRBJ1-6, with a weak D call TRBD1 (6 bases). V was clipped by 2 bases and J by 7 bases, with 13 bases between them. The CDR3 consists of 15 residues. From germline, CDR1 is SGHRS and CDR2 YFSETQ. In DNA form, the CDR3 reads TGCGCCAGCAGCTTCGACAGGCCTCCGAATTCACCCCTCCACTTT. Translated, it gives CASSFDRPPNSPLHF.

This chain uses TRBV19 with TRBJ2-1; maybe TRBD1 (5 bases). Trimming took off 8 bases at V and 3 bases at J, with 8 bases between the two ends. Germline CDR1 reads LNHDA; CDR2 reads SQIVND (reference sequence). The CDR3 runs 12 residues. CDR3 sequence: CASAGFYNEQFF. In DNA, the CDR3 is TGTGCCAGTGCAGGGTTCTACAATGAGCAGTTCTTC.

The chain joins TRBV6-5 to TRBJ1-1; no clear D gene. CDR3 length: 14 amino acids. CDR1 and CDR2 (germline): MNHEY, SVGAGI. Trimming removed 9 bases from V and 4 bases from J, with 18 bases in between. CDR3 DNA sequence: TGTGCCAGTAAGGAACCCGGGAGGGCCACTGAAGCTTTCTTT. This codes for CASKEPGRATEAFF.